These 5 T cell receptor beta chains came from one sample sequenced in a study of control samples from healthy donors and cancer patients. TCRdb's table, derived via immunoSEQ multiplex PCR, lists solely in-frame clones and lacks some. The data hold 140,000 to 150,000 clones, with over 85% observed a single time. Sequencing input: blood. These receptors all come from a man between 18 and 29 years old in good health.

The chain has TRBV2 and TRBJ2-7, with D unresolved. The V gene lost 6 bases and the J gene lost 3 bases, with 6 bases spanning the gap. CDR1 and CDR2 (germline): SNHLY, FYNNEI. The CDR3 is made up of 11 amino acids. CDR3 residues: CASREFYEQYF. CDR3 coding DNA: TGTGCCAGCAGGGAGTTCTACGAGCAGTACTTC.

This chain joins TRBV7-8 and TRBJ2-7; 10 bases are shared with TRBD2. V was pared by 5 bases and J by 1 base, with 5 bases of the junction left unmatched. The CDR3 loop spans 15 amino acids. Per germline, CDR1 SGHVS and CDR2 FQNEAQ. CDR3 in DNA: TGTGCCAGCAGCCTAACTAGCGGGGCTTCCTACGAGCAGTACTTC. It codes for CASSLTSGASYEQYF.

The chain has TRBV6-5 and TRBJ1-1; TRBD1 matches 7 bases. The CDR3 has 14 amino acids. V was clipped by 7 bases and J by 0 bases; unmatched bases: 5. Germline V gene sequence: CDR1 MNHEY, CDR2 SVGAGI. CDR3 coding DNA: TGTGCCAGCAACCGGGACAGCCTGAACACTGAAGCTTTCTTT. This gives the protein CASNRDSLNTEAFF.

The rearrangement joins TRBV13 to TRBJ1-2; 9 bases are a match to TRBD1. V dropped 5 bases and J dropped 8; count of bases not matched to a gene: 3. The CDR3 covers 12 residues. The germline V gene encodes CDR1 PRHDT and CDR2 FYEKMQ (reference sequence). CDR3 nucleotide sequence: TGTGCCAGCAGCACACAGGGGGCAGGCTACACCTTC. Its translation: CASSTQGAGYTF.

The V and J genes are TRBV13 and TRBJ2-6; 8 nucleotides line up with TRBD1. The CDR3 contains 14 residues. The junction had 6 bases not matched to a gene; V was cut back by 3 bases and J by 11 bases. From germline, CDR1 is PRHDT and CDR2 FYEKMQ (reference sequence). CDR3 bases: TGTGCCAGCAGCTTGAGACAGGGGATCGACGTCCTGACTTTC. Its translation: CASSLRQGIDVLTF.